This T cell receptor beta chain came from a study of T cell responses to AZD1222 COVID-19 vaccine. The wider study: Second-dose intervals of approximately 4 or approximately 12 weeks were pooled.

Clones were read by immunoSEQ multiplex PCR, and TCRdb kept only the in-frame ones, dropping some. The sample lists 45,000 to 65,000 clones; around 90% were seen once. Per germline, CDR1 WSHSY and CDR2 SAAADI. The CDR3 extends over 16 amino acids. The V gene lost 3 bases and the J gene lost 4 bases, with 16 bases spanning the gap. Sequencing was performed on peripheral blood, taken on day 0 of AZD1222 vaccination. This TCR came from an adult in good health. This chain links TRBV10-2 with TRBJ1-5, with D possibly being TRBD1 (6 bases). CDR3 amino acids: CASSDVLRDTNQPQHF. The CDR3 DNA reads TGCGCCAGCAGTGATGTTTTGAGGGACACAAATCAGCCCCAGCATTTT.